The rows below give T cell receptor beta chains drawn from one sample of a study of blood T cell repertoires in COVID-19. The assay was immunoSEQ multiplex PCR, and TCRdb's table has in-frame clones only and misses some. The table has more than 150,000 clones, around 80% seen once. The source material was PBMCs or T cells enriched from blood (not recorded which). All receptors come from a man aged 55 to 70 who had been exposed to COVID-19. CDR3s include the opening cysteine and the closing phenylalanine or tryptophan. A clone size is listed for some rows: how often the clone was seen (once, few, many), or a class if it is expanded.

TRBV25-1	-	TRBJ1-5	CASRGQGPNQPQHF
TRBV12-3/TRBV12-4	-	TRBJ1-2	CASSQTGGNGYTF
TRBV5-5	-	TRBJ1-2	CASTERGGGYGYTF
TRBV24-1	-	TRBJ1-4	CATSDPGTGVREKLFF
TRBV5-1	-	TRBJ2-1	CASSLVAGGPSGEQFF
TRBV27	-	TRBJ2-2	CASSSGTGRSTGELFF
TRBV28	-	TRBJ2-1	CASRIGTGGNNEQFF
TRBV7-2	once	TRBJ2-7	CASSSGLAGGLQQYF
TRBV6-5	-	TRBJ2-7	CASSTYPGQGNEQYF
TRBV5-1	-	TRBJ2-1	CASSTGLAGVVYNEQFF
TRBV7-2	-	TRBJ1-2	CASSLAGLNYGYTF
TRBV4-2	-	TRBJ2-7	CASSPGNYEQYF
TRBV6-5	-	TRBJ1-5	CASAPGSNQPQHF
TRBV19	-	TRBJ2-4	CASIPTSGRSKNIQYF
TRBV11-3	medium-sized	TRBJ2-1	CASSLGGSRYNEQFF
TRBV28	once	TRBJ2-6	CASSLRGGVSGANVLTF
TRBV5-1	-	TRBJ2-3	CASSLALGGADTQYF
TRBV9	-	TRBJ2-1	CASTGGKAGRIINEQFF
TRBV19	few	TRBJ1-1	CAEKRDRGDTEAFF
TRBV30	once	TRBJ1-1	CAWSPQGSTEAFF
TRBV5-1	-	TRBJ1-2	CASSPPTGDYGYTF
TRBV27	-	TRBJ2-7	CASRHKAYEQYF
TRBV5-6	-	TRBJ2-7	CASSLGDRGSYEQYF
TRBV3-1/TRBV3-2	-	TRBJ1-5	CASRRGGGANSNQPQHF